The rows below give T cell receptor beta chains drawn from one sample of a study of Tregs in tolerant kidney transplant recipients. The repertoire was sequenced with immunoSEQ multiplex PCR; TCRdb's copy has only in-frame clones and lacks some. Of fewer than 95,000 clones detected, over 85% appear once; the ten largest clones hold around 1.5%. The specimen was CD4+ T cells from blood (PBMCs), collected 12 months after the transplant. These receptors originate from a human patient who received a combined kidney and bone marrow transplant. A share of the T cells may be of graft donor origin. CDR3s include the opening cysteine and the closing phenylalanine or tryptophan. The D gene is left open where the match is weak. Size values are once, few and many counts, or a class for expanded clones, and some rows have none.

j_call	v_call	clone_size	d_call	cdr3_aa	cdr3_nt
TRBJ2-1	TRBV5-1	NA	NA	CASRFLGPGEQFF	TGCGCCAGCAGGTTTTTGGGCCCTGGGGAGCAGTTCTTC
TRBJ2-2	TRBV18	NA	NA	CASSAIRDTGELFF	TGTGCCAGTTCAGCCATCCGGGACACCGGGGAGCTGTTTTTT
TRBJ2-1	TRBV29-1	NA	NA	CSVESSYNEQFF	TGCAGCGTTGAGAGCTCCTACAATGAGCAGTTCTTC
TRBJ2-4	TRBV5-4	NA	NA	CASSLRNPGMLAKNIQYF	TGTGCCAGCAGCTTGAGGAACCCGGGGATGCTAGCCAAAAACATTCAGTACTTC
TRBJ2-3	TRBV19	NA	NA	CASSITPSTDTQYF	TGTGCCAGTAGTATAACTCCTAGCACAGATACGCAGTATTTT
TRBJ2-7	TRBV9	NA	NA	CASSVDPGSEQYF	TGTGCCAGCAGCGTAGACCCTGGTAGCGAGCAGTACTTC
TRBJ2-5	TRBV27	NA	NA	CASSPELERMETQYF	TGTGCCAGCAGCCCGGAACTTGAGAGGATGGAGACCCAGTACTTC
TRBJ2-5	TRBV14	NA	NA	CASSPFAGGQETQYF	TGTGCCAGCAGCCCCTTTGCGGGTGGCCAAGAGACCCAGTACTTC
TRBJ2-7	TRBV2	NA	TRBD1	CASSWTGSYEQYF	TGTGCCAGCAGCTGGACAGGAAGCTACGAGCAGTACTTC
TRBJ2-7	TRBV5-1	once	NA	CASSLAQVSLSEQYF	TGCGCCAGCAGCTTGGCACAGGTCTCGCTTTCCGAGCAGTACTTC
TRBJ1-2	TRBV19	NA	TRBD1	CASSPGQGADYGYTF	TGTGCCAGTAGTCCGGGACAGGGGGCTGACTATGGCTACACCTTC
TRBJ1-6	TRBV2	NA	TRBD1	CASSEIGTAHNSPLHF	TGTGCCAGCAGTGAAATCGGGACAGCTCATAATTCACCCCTCCACTTT
TRBJ2-7	TRBV7-2	once	TRBD2	CASSLEAGGRGEQYF	TGTGCCAGCAGCTTAGAAGCGGGGGGGCGAGGCGAGCAGTACTTC
TRBJ1-2	TRBV7-3	NA	TRBD1	CASSLTGPGGGQFYGYTF	TGTGCCAGCAGCTTAACAGGTCCAGGGGGCGGGCAGTTCTATGGCTACACCTTC
TRBJ1-1	TRBV10-1	NA	NA	CASSELESNTEAFF	TGCGCCAGCAGTGAGTTAGAGTCAAACACTGAAGCTTTCTTT
TRBJ2-1	TRBV7-7	NA	TRBD1	CASSTGTGDNEQFF	TGTGCCAGCAGCACCGGGACAGGGGACAATGAGCAGTTCTTC
TRBJ2-2	TRBV11-1	NA	TRBD2	CASSFGLAGLGGELFF	TGTGCCAGCAGCTTCGGCCTAGCGGGGCTAGGCGGGGAGCTGTTTTTT
TRBJ2-7	TRBV4-3	once	NA	CASSHTVGTFPEQYF	TGCGCCAGCAGCCATACAGTGGGGACTTTCCCCGAGCAGTACTTC
TRBJ2-2	TRBV9	NA	NA	CASSSTPEGGRRTGELFF	TGTGCCAGCAGCTCCACCCCTGAGGGGGGGCGCAGGACCGGGGAGCTGTTTTTT
TRBJ2-4	TRBV15	NA	TRBD2	CATSRAVSGVNIQYF	TGTGCCACCAGCAGAGCTGTCAGCGGGGTAAACATTCAGTACTTC
TRBJ2-2	TRBV4-2	NA	TRBD2	CASSQVLADYTGELFF	TGTGCCAGCAGCCAAGTTCTAGCGGACTACACCGGGGAGCTGTTTTTT
TRBJ1-2	TRBV4-2	once	NA	CASSFWARGYTF	TGTGCCAGCAGCTTTTGGGCCCGTGGCTACACCTTC
TRBJ2-7	TRBV4-2	NA	TRBD2	CASSQEWREFYEQYF	TGTGCCAGCAGCCAAGAATGGCGGGAGTTCTACGAGCAGTACTTC
TRBJ2-7	TRBV23-1	NA	TRBD1	CASSGDRIYEQYF	TGCGCCAGCAGTGGGGACAGGATCTACGAGCAGTACTTC
TRBJ2-3	TRBV11-2	NA	TRBD2	CASSLNSGGITDTQYF	TGTGCCAGCAGTCTTAATAGCGGGGGGATTACAGATACGCAGTATTTT
TRBJ1-3	TRBV19	few	NA	CASSLYQGSGNTIYF	TGTGCCAGTAGTCTCTATCAGGGCTCTGGAAACACCATATATTTT
TRBJ2-6	TRBV5-1	NA	NA	CASSLGGGPNSGANVLTF	TGCGCCAGCAGCTTGGGGGGAGGCCCGAATTCTGGGGCCAACGTCCTGACTTTC
TRBJ1-1	TRBV5-1	NA	TRBD1	CASSLTQGASTEAFF	TGCGCCAGCAGCTTAACACAGGGGGCTTCGACTGAAGCTTTCTTT
TRBJ1-2	TRBV7-3	NA	TRBD1	CADPPRSDRGSVGYGYTF	TGTGCCGACCCCCCTCGTTCGGACAGGGGATCTGTTGGCTATGGCTACACCTTC
TRBJ2-7	TRBV7-9	NA	TRBD2	CASSLFVRGVAYEQYF	TGTGCCAGCAGCTTATTCGTCCGGGGGGTTGCCTACGAGCAGTACTTC
TRBJ2-6	TRBV7-3	NA	TRBD1	CASSRGGAGTGANVLTF	TGTGCCAGCAGCCGAGGGGGCGCCGGGACTGGGGCCAACGTCCTGACTTTC
TRBJ2-1	TRBV18	NA	TRBD1	CASSPPSGGGNEQFF	TGTGCCAGCTCACCACCGTCAGGGGGCGGGAATGAGCAGTTCTTC
TRBJ2-7	TRBV10-3	NA	NA	CAISSTGLPYEQYF	TGTGCCATCAGTTCGACGGGACTCCCCTACGAGCAGTACTTC
TRBJ2-2	TRBV7-3	NA	TRBD2	CASSPLAGVRDTGELFF	TGTGCCAGCAGCCCCTTAGCGGGAGTCAGAGACACCGGGGAGCTGTTTTTT
TRBJ2-3	TRBV7-2	NA	TRBD2	CASSLKRGDHTQYF	TGTGCCAGCAGCTTAAAGCGGGGGGACCATACGCAGTATTTT
TRBJ1-4	TRBV7-9	NA	TRBD1	CASSFQGATNEKLFF	TGTGCCAGCAGCTTTCAGGGGGCGACTAATGAAAAACTGTTTTTT
TRBJ1-5	TRBV6-5	once	TRBD1	CASSYGTGPNQPQHF	TGTGCCAGCAGTTACGGGACAGGGCCGAATCAGCCCCAGCATTTT